The 18 T cell receptor beta chains in this list originate from one sample, sequenced in a study of beta chain features in type 1 diabetes. Their specific antigens are unknown. TCRB transcripts that were expressed got sequenced, as all of the isolated RNA had been reverse transcribed. Clones were sequenced by immunoSEQ multiplex PCR, and TCRdb holds only the in-frame ones, with some missing. The repertoire consists of around 250,000 clones, with roughly an eighth occurring once and the leading ten covering 0.015% to 0.02%. Whole-study results and caveats: Type 1 diabetes patients showed a moderate but significant shortening of TCRB CDR3s in all four CD4+ subsets.

Material for sequencing was naive CD4+ T cells from blood. The receptors were gathered from a man younger than 45 with type 1 diabetes.

There are a few counts of this clone. The conserved closing phenylalanine or tryptophan is absent in this CDR3, likely reflecting a read error. The limits of the CDR3 on the DNA are not certain, so only TCRdb's listed CDR3 is given. The V call is TRBV21-1, the J call TRBJ2-3; no DNA check was done on the table's D call, TRBD2. TRBV21-1 is reported as a pseudogene. The CDR3 spans 11 residues, counting both ends. The CDR3 here is CASSNEIAGVS.

The V and J genes are TRBV29-1 and TRBJ1-3; unclear D gene. Germline V gives CDR1 SQVTM, CDR2 ANQGSEA. V was cut by 4 bases and J by 3 bases, with 7 bases left in between. CDR3 length equals 12 residues. CDR3 protein: CSVVVGGNTIYF. The CDR3, as DNA: TGCAGCGTTGTGGTCGGTGGAAACACCATATATTTT. The full variable domain, completed using reference TRBV29-1 and TRBJ1-3, is SAVISQKPSRDICQRGTSLTIQCQVDSQVTMMFWYRQQPGQSLTLIATANQGSEATYESGFVIDKFPISRPNLTFSTLTVSNMSPEDSSIYLCSVVVGGNTIYFGEGSWLTVV.

This clone occurred a few times. CDR3 region: CASSSVSGASYEQYF. CDR3 DNA: TGTGCCAGCAGTTCGGTTAGCGGGGCGTCCTACGAGCAGTACTTC. J is TRBJ2-7 and V is TRBV28; 8 bases agree with TRBD2. The CDR3 has 15 residues. With V trimmed by 4 bases and J by 1 base, 6 bases remained unmatched. Germline V gene sequence: CDR1 MDHEN, CDR2 SYDVKM.

This clone has a handful of counts. The chain has TRBV11-1 and TRBJ2-1, with D maybe TRBD2 (5 bases). Germline V gives CDR1 SGHAT, CDR2 FQDESV (reference sequence). Trimming pared 3 bases from V and 7 bases from J, leaving 10 bases between. This CDR3 comprises 13 residues. Here the CDR3 reads CASSLATRNEQFF. CDR3 DNA sequence: TGTGCCAGCAGCTTGGCTACTAGAAATGAGCAGTTCTTC.

This clone was found a few times. Other DNA sequences in the same sample also yield this CDR3. The V gene is TRBV18, the J gene TRBJ2-1, with D tentatively TRBD1 (6 bases). Trimming took off 6 bases at V and 4 bases at J, with 10 bases between the two ends. CDR3 size: 13 residues. Germline CDR1 and CDR2: KGHSH and LQKENI. CDR3 nucleotide sequence: TGTGCCAGCTCTCCAGGACAGTACAATGAGCAGTTCTTC. It specifies CASSPGQYNEQFF.

The rearrangement uses TRBV5-1 and TRBJ2-7; a weak D match, TRBD2 (6 bases). The CDR3 loop spans 14 amino acids. V was pared by 1 base and J by 2 bases, with 10 bases between. Germline values: CDR1 SGHRS, CDR2 YFSETQ. The CDR3: CASSLMEGAYEQYF. The CDR3 coding sequence is TGCGCCAGCAGCTTGATGGAGGGAGCCTACGAGCAGTACTTC.

The J gene is TRBJ1-4, the V gene TRBV25-1, with 10 bases aligning to TRBD1. The CDR3 consists of 15 residues. Trimming removed 3 bases from V and 5 bases from J; junction bases left unmatched: 3. CDR1 is MGHDK, CDR2 SYGVNS, per germline. CDR3 DNA sequence: TGTGCCAGCAGTGATTGGACAGGGGGAAATGAAAAACTGTTTTTT. Encoded protein: CASSDWTGGNEKLFF.

This chain uses TRBV5-1 with TRBJ2-1; 14 nucleotides align to TRBD2. This CDR3 has 20 residues. Germline CDR1 is SGHRS and CDR2 is YFSETQ. With V trimmed by 4 bases and J by 1 base, 13 bases remained unmatched. DNA of the CDR3: TGCGCCAGCAGCCCCCTCTCCGGGACTAGCGGGAGTTCGTCCTACAATGAGCAGTTCTTC. It yields the protein CASSPLSGTSGSSSYNEQFF.

This clone was counted only a few times. This chain links TRBV18 with TRBJ1-2; possible D gene TRBD1, 6 bases. Germline V gene lookup returns CDR1 KGHSH and CDR2 LQKENI. The V end was cut by 0 bases, the J end by 8 bases, with 16 bases between. The CDR3 has 15 amino acids. CDR3 sequence: CASSPPLQGVVGYTF. The CDR3, as DNA: TGTGCCAGCTCACCACCGTTACAGGGAGTAGTCGGCTACACCTTC.

The V and J genes are TRBV11-2 and TRBJ2-7; D might be TRBD1 (7 bases). The CDR3 is 13 residues long. Per germline, CDR1 SGHAT and CDR2 FQNNGV. V was shortened by 5 bases and J by 5 bases, with 13 bases between the two germline ends. CDR3 region: CASSPPGGHEQYF. The CDR3 DNA reads as TGTGCCAGCAGCCCCCCAGGGGGGCACGAGCAGTACTTC.

In this sample, this clone turned up a few times. This sequence joins TRBV28 and TRBJ2-3; D possibly corresponds to TRBD2 (7 bases). The germline V gene has CDR1 MDHEN and CDR2 SYDVKM. This CDR3 contains 14 residues. Trimming pared 8 bases from V and 2 bases from J, leaving 14 bases between. The CDR3 loop is CASGGADSTDTQYF. Written as DNA, the CDR3 is TGTGCCAGCGGGGGGGCAGACTCCACAGATACGCAGTATTTT.

This chain links TRBV29-1 with TRBJ2-1; 13 nucleotides align to TRBD2. J lost 4 bases, V lost 8 bases, and 8 bases had no gene match. The CDR3 totals 15 residues. Germline CDR1 is SQVTM and CDR2 is ANQGSEA. The CDR3, as DNA: TGCAGCCCACGACTAGCGGGAGGTTTTTACAATGAGCAGTTCTTC. It codes for CSPRLAGGFYNEQFF.

This clone occurred a few times. The genes are TRBV5-1 and TRBJ2-6; no definite D call. V was pared by 3 bases and J by 4 bases, with 11 bases between. The germline CDR1 and CDR2 sequences are SGHRS and YFSETQ. This CDR3 region has 15 residues. The CDR3 reads CASSYPRSGANVLTF. The CDR3 bases are TGCGCCAGCAGCTATCCCAGGTCCGGGGCCAACGTCCTGACTTTC.

This clone was counted only a few times. For the CDR3, the DNA is TGTGCCAGCAGCACTGGACAGGGTGGGACAGAGACCCAGTACTTC. This gives the protein CASSTGQGGTETQYF. The rearrangement joins TRBV7-9 to TRBJ2-5; 8 nucleotides align to TRBD1. Germline V CDR1 and CDR2: SEHNR, FQNEAQ (reference sequence). V was clipped by 5 bases and J by 4 bases; unmatched bases: 9. The CDR3 extends over 15 amino acids.

The chain employs TRBV6-6 and TRBJ1-4, with 10 bases identical to TRBD1. Germline V CDR1 and CDR2: MNHNY, SVGAGI (reference sequence). The V gene end was trimmed by 1 base and the J gene end by 5 bases; junction bases not matched to a gene: 1. CDR3 length: 15 residues. Here the CDR3 DNA reads TGTGCCAGCAGTTACTGGGGACAGGGGAATGAAAAACTGTTTTTT. Translated, it gives CASSYWGQGNEKLFF.

V gene TRBV18 combines with J gene TRBJ2-1, with a weak D call TRBD2 (5 bases). Germline V gives CDR1 KGHSH, CDR2 LQKENI. Trimming shortened V by 3 bases and J by 7 bases, and 16 bases separated the two germline ends. The CDR3 is made up of 15 amino acids. CDR3 loop: CASSPRASSGNEQFF. The CDR3 region has the DNA TGTGCCAGCTCACCGAGGGCTAGCTCTGGGAATGAGCAGTTCTTC.

The chain joins TRBV7-9 to TRBJ2-7, with 8 bases aligning to TRBD2. Germline lookup yields CDR1 SEHNR and CDR2 FQNEAQ (reference sequence). The J segment lost 1 base and the V segment lost 5 bases, leaving 10 bases of the junction unmatched. This CDR3 contains 16 residues. The CDR3 region has the DNA TGTGCCAGCAGCCCGGCGGGGAGCGGGAGATCCTACGAGCAGTACTTC. Translating gives CASSPAGSGRSYEQYF.

V gene TRBV29-1 combines with J gene TRBJ1-2, with TRBD1 as a possible D gene (6 bases). This CDR3 has 15 amino acids. Trimming took 5 bases from V and 4 from J, leaving 20 bases between them. Per germline, CDR1 SQVTM and CDR2 ANQGSEA. The CDR3 DNA sequence: TGCAGCGTTCTCTCCCGGGGACAATCCCGCTATGGCTACACCTTC. It specifies CSVLSRGQSRYGYTF.